The 21 T cell receptor beta chains below were found in one sample sequenced in a study of blood T cell repertoires in COVID-19. The data were produced by immunoSEQ multiplex PCR, yet TCRdb's version contains in-frame clones alone and is incomplete. The sample has just over 150,000 clones, 85% to 90% seen once; the top ten hold 5% to 8.5%. Sample: PBMCs or T cells enriched from blood (not recorded which). These receptor sequences come from a woman aged 50 to 60 who had recovered from COVID-19.

V usage is TRBV5-1 and J usage is TRBJ2-5; D may be TRBD1 (7 bases). The CDR3 length is 14 residues. Per germline, CDR1 SGHRS and CDR2 YFSETQ. V shed 1 base and J shed 5 bases, with 12 bases lying between them. The CDR3 here is CASSLPTGRETQYF. CDR3 bases: TGCGCCAGCAGCTTGCCGACAGGGAGGGAGACCCAGTACTTC.

This chain links TRBV11-3 with TRBJ1-1; D unclear. The germline CDR1 and CDR2 sequences are SGHNT and YENEEA. The CDR3 sequence is 14 residues long. Trimming took off 3 bases at V and 5 bases at J, with 13 bases between the two ends. The DNA for the CDR3 is TGTGCCAGCAGCTTGCCGATAGGAGGTACTGAAGCTTTCTTT. This sequence encodes CASSLPIGGTEAFF.

V is TRBV11-3 and J is TRBJ1-1, with TRBD1 matching over 8 bases. The germline gives CDR1 SGHNT, CDR2 YENEEA. Trimming cost V 2 bases and J 8 bases; bases outside gene matches: 10. The CDR3 spans 15 residues. The CDR3 region has the DNA TGTGCCAGCAGCTTAATTTTGGCAGGGGGCGGCGAAGCTTTCTTT. It encodes CASSLILAGGGEAFF.

The chain joins TRBV5-4 to TRBJ1-2; TRBD1 might be the D (5 bases). The germline V gene encodes CDR1 SGHNT and CDR2 YYREEE (reference sequence). Trimming stripped 5 bases from V and 4 bases from J, with 18 bases between. The CDR3 is made up of 15 amino acids. CDR3 DNA: TGTGCCAGCAGATTGAGCGGGGGGACGTCCTATGGCTACACCTTC. It is translated as CASRLSGGTSYGYTF.

The rearrangement uses TRBV7-6 and TRBJ1-3; perhaps TRBD1 as D (5 bases). The CDR3 sequence is 17 residues long. Germline V gene data show CDR1 as SGHVS and CDR2 as FNYEAQ. Trimming shortened V by 2 bases and J by 2 bases, and 16 bases separated the two germline ends. CDR3 residues: CASSLSRTPIAGNTIYF. CDR3 bases: TGTGCCAGCAGCTTAAGTCGGACACCGATCGCTGGAAACACCATATATTTT. Filled out from reference TRBV7-6 and TRBJ1-3, the complete variable domain reads GAGVSQSPRYKVTKRGQDVALRCDPISGHVSLYWYRQALGQGPEFLTYFNYEAQQDKSGLPNDRFSAERPEGSISTLTIQRTEQRDSAMYRCASSLSRTPIAGNTIYFGEGSWLTVV.

The chain links TRBV5-5 to TRBJ2-5; maybe TRBD1 (6 bases). The germline V and J ends were trimmed by 1 base and 4 bases, with 17 bases remaining between them. This CDR3 region has 16 residues. Germline CDR1 is SGHKS and CDR2 is YYEKEE (reference sequence). As DNA, the CDR3 is TGTGCCAGCAGCTTGCAGGGGCGCATGAATATAGAGACCCAGTACTTC. The encoded protein is CASSLQGRMNIETQYF.

V gene TRBV5-1 combines with J gene TRBJ2-3; 10 nucleotides line up with TRBD1. V dropped 1 base and J dropped 2; count of bases not matched to a gene: 4. CDR1 and CDR2 (germline): SGHRS, YFSETQ. This CDR3 spans 16 amino acids. CDR3 nucleotides: TGCGCCAGCAGCTTGCCCGGGACAGGGGACACAGATACGCAGTATTTT. Translation gives CASSLPGTGDTDTQYF.

The chain employs TRBV3-1 (or the pseudogene TRBV3-2) and TRBJ1-2, with TRBD1 matching over 7 bases. Germline CDR1 LGHDT, CDR2 YNNKEL (reference sequence). Trimming cost V 0 bases and J 2 bases; bases outside gene matches: 6. CDR3 length: 16 amino acids. The CDR3 loop is CASSQDLTGLNYGYTF. CDR3 in DNA: TGTGCCAGCAGCCAAGATCTGACAGGGCTGAACTATGGCTACACCTTC.

This rearrangement joins TRBV7-3 to TRBJ1-1; D ambiguous. The CDR3 is 16 amino acids. In germline, CDR1 is SGHTA, CDR2 FQGTGA. Between the trimmed V and J ends, which lost 1 base and 3 bases, there was a span of 15 bases. The CDR3 sequence is CASSLRRPLGDTEAFF. The CDR3 DNA reads as TGTGCCAGCAGCTTAAGGAGGCCGCTGGGAGACACTGAAGCTTTCTTT. Together with reference TRBV7-3 and TRBJ1-1, the CDR3 gives the full variable domain: GAGVSQTPSNKVTEKGKYVELRCDPISGHTALYWYRQSLGQGPEFLIYFQGTGAADDSGLPNDRFFAVRPEGSVSTLKIQRTERGDSAVYLCASSLRRPLGDTEAFFGQGTRLTVV.

The chain has TRBV4-1 and TRBJ1-3, with a weak D call TRBD1 (6 bases). V lost 2 bases and J lost 1, with 12 bases in between. Germline assignment: CDR1 MGHRA and CDR2 YSYEKL. The CDR3 spans 16 residues. The CDR3 DNA reads TGCGCCAGCAGCCAACCTACGAGGGGGTCTGGAAACACCATATATTTT. This encodes CASSQPTRGSGNTIYF.

The chain carries TRBV7-9 and TRBJ2-5; 10 nucleotides match TRBD1. CDR3 length: 15 residues. The V and J ends lost 3 bases and 2 bases, in that order; junction bases with no gene match: 3. The germline gives CDR1 SEHNR, CDR2 FQNEAQ (reference sequence). In DNA form, the CDR3 reads TGTGCCAGCAGCTTGGACAGGGGGGTACAAGAGACCCAGTACTTC. Amino acids: CASSLDRGVQETQYF.

The V and J genes are TRBV12-3 or TRBV12-4 and TRBJ1-1; maybe TRBD1 (6 bases). The CDR3 totals 13 residues. The germline V and J ends were trimmed by 6 bases and 3 bases, with 11 bases remaining between them. This CDR3 is CASSMDSHTEAFF. The CDR3 coding sequence is TGTGCCAGCAGCATGGACAGCCACACTGAAGCTTTCTTT.

This chain uses TRBV6-5 with TRBJ1-1; D uncertain. V lost 5 bases and J 5 bases, leaving 18 bases between the germline ends. Per germline, CDR1 MNHEY and CDR2 SVGAGI. The CDR3 sequence is 15 residues long. The CDR3, as DNA: TGTGCCAGCAGTAGCGGGGTTCCGATTGGGACTGAAGCTTTCTTT. Encoded protein: CASSSGVPIGTEAFF.

The V and J genes are TRBV19 and TRBJ1-2, with 10 bases identical to TRBD1. Germline-derived CDR1 and CDR2 are LNHDA and SQIVND (reference sequence). CDR3 length: 13 residues. Losses at the gene ends were 8 bases for V and 8 bases for J; bases not matched to a gene: 8. CDR3 region: CASVRQGARGYTF. The CDR3 DNA is TGTGCCAGTGTTCGACAGGGGGCGCGGGGCTACACCTTC.

This chain joins TRBV3-1 (or the pseudogene TRBV3-2) and TRBJ1-5, with TRBD1 matching 8 bases. The CDR3 has 17 amino acids. CDR1 and CDR2 (germline): LGHDT, YNNKEL (reference sequence). V was pared by 4 bases and J by 2 bases, with 10 bases of the junction left unmatched. The CDR3 reads CASSPGTGGGGNQPQHF. The DNA for the CDR3 is TGTGCCAGCAGCCCTGGGACAGGTGGAGGCGGCAATCAGCCCCAGCATTTT.

The chain joins TRBV15 to TRBJ2-1; 11 bases match TRBD2. From germline, CDR1 is LNHNV and CDR2 YYDKDF (reference sequence). The CDR3 sequence is 18 residues long. Trimming at V came to 3 bases and at J to 0 bases, leaving 7 bases not matched to a gene. The CDR3 here is CATSSSPLAGGSYNEQFF. The CDR3 coding sequence is TGTGCCACCAGCAGCAGCCCCCTAGCGGGGGGCTCCTACAATGAGCAGTTCTTC.

This clone has only a few counts. In DNA form, the CDR3 reads TGTGCCAGCAGTTACCAGGCAGGGAATAATCAGCCCCAGCATTTT. Translating gives CASSYQAGNNQPQHF. The chain employs TRBV6-2 or TRBV6-3 and TRBJ1-5, with D possibly matching TRBD1 (5 bases). Germline V gene data show CDR1 as MNHEY and CDR2 as SVGEGT. Trimming stripped 2 bases from V and 4 bases from J, with 12 bases between. CDR3 length equals 15 residues.

This clone was observed a handful of times. The genes are TRBV2 and TRBJ2-5; 7 bases fit TRBD1. V lost 7 bases, J lost 9 bases, and 14 bases stayed unmatched. This CDR3 has 14 residues. Germline values: CDR1 SNHLY, CDR2 FYNNEI. This CDR3 reads CASKVGQAEESQYF. The CDR3 DNA reads TGTGCCAGCAAGGTAGGACAGGCCGAGGAGTCCCAGTACTTC.

The chain employs TRBV7-3 and TRBJ2-3, with a possible D match to TRBD2 (7 bases). This CDR3 comprises 15 residues. Germline CDR1 and CDR2: SGHTA and FQGTGA. Deletions cut 3 bases from V and 0 bases from J, with 10 bases between. This CDR3 is CASSLRGPSTDTQYF. Written as DNA, the CDR3 is TGTGCCAGCAGCTTGCGGGGGCCTAGCACAGATACGCAGTATTTT. The complete variable domain, with remaining parts taken from reference TRBV7-3 and TRBJ2-3, reads GAGVSQTPSNKVTEKGKYVELRCDPISGHTALYWYRQSLGQGPEFLIYFQGTGAADDSGLPNDRFFAVRPEGSVSTLKIQRTERGDSAVYLCASSLRGPSTDTQYFGPGTRLTVL.

V gene TRBV3-1 (or the pseudogene TRBV3-2) combines with J gene TRBJ1-1, with 8 bases identical to TRBD1. V trimming: 3 bases; J trimming: 11 bases; junction bases outside the gene matches: 8. The CDR3 consists of 13 residues. CDR1 is LGHDT, CDR2 YNNKEL, per germline (reference sequence). This chain's CDR3 is CASSHQLTGVAFF. The CDR3 DNA is TGTGCCAGCAGCCACCAACTGACAGGGGTGGCTTTCTTT.

This rearrangement joins TRBV9 to TRBJ2-3, with 9 bases that match TRBD2. CDR3 length equals 16 residues. The germline V gene has CDR1 SGDLS and CDR2 YYNGEE. After removal of 2 bases from V and 2 bases from J, the junction contained 6 bases not matched to a gene. CDR3 amino acids: CASSVRAGGPTDTQYF. The CDR3, as DNA: TGTGCCAGCAGCGTGCGAGCGGGGGGCCCCACAGATACGCAGTATTTT.